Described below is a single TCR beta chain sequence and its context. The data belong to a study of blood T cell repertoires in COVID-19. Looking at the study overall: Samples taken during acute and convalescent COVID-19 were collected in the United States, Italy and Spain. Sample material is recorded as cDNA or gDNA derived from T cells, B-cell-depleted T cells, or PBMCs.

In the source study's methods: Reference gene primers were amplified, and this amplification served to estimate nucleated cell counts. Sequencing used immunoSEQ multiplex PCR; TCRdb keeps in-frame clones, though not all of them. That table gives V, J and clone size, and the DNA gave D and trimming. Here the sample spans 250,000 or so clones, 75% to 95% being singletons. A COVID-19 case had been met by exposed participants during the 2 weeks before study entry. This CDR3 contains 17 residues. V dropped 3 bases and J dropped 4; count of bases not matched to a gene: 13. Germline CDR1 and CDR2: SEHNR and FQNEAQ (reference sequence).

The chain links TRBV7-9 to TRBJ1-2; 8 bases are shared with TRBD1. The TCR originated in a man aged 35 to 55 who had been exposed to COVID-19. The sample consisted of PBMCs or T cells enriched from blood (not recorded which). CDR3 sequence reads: CASSFGTMRDRRYGYTF. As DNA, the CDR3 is TGTGCCAGCAGCTTTGGGACCATGCGGGACAGGCGCTATGGCTACACCTTC. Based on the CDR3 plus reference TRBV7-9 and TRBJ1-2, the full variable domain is DTGVSQNPRHKITKRGQNVTFRCDPISEHNRLYWYRQTLGQGPEFLTYFQNEAQLEKSRLLSDRFSAERPKGSFSTLEIQRTEQGDSAMYLCASSFGTMRDRRYGYTFGSGTRLTVV.